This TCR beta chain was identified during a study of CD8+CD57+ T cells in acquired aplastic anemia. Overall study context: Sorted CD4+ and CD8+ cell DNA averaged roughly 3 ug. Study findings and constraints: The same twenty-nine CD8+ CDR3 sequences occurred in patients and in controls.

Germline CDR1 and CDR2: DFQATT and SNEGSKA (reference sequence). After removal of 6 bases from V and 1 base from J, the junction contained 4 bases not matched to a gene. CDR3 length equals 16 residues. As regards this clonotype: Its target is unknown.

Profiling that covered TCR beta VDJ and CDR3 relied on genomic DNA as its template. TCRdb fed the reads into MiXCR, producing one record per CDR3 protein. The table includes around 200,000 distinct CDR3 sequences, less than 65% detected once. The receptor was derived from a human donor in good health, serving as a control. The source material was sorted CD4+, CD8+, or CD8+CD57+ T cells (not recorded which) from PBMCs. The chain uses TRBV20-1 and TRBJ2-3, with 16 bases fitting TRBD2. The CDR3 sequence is CSAAGTSGGGTDTQYF. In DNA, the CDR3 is TGCAGTGCAGCCGGGACTAGCGGGGGGGGCACAGATACGCAGTATTTT.